This T cell receptor beta chain was recovered during a study of radiation and T cells in renal cell carcinoma. Study findings and constraints: Compared with controls, irradiated tumors showed greater TCR clonality. Irradiated tumors held more dominant CDR3 motifs than control tumors.

The data were produced by immunoSEQ multiplex PCR, yet TCRdb's version contains in-frame clones alone and is incomplete. The sample carries 15,000 or so clones, 62% recorded once. Germline V gives CDR1 SGHDT, CDR2 YYEEEE. Trimming pared 3 bases from V and 4 bases from J, leaving 10 bases between. The CDR3 has 13 residues. With regard to this clone: Antigen unknown.

Noted treatment: treatment-naive control, cytoreductive nephrectomy. Control samples are tumors resected by cytoreductive nephrectomy without prior radiation. Controls included a handful of female and about 10 male donors, resected 2011 to 2014. The sequencing used tumor tissue, collected from a patient whose treatment was nephrectomy without radiotherapy. The source of this sequence is a man in his sixties with renal cell carcinoma. The rearrangement uses TRBV5-6 and TRBJ2-5; a possible D gene is TRBD2 (6 bases). CDR3 coding DNA: TGTGCCAGCAGCTCGACTAGTGGAGAGACCCAGTACTTC. This sequence encodes CASSSTSGETQYF.